The subject of this entry is one TCR beta chain. Original methodology: ImmunoSEQ supplied junction-only sequences lacking quality scores, so filtering was different. Clones were sequenced by immunoSEQ multiplex PCR, and TCRdb holds only the in-frame ones, with some missing. V and J calls and clone size are those listed in that table; D and trimming were worked out from the DNA. Of about 640,000 clones listed, 72% are singletons. Trimming stripped 5 bases from V and 5 bases from J, with 16 bases between. The CDR3 spans 14 residues. The germline V gene has CDR1 MNHEY and CDR2 SMNVEV (reference sequence). Recent acute infections and vaccinations were absent in the healthy HIV-negative adult donors. The data stem from a study of shared clonotypes between healthy human individuals.

This clonotype was obtained from a young woman in good health. Material for sequencing was memory CD4+ T cells sorted from blood. Subset defined: CD45RA-negative fraction. The chain joins TRBV27 to TRBJ2-7; D is unclear. DNA for the CDR3: TGTGCCAGCAGTCTCAGTACAAGGAGCGACGAGCAGTACTTC. Protein product: CASSLSTRSDEQYF.